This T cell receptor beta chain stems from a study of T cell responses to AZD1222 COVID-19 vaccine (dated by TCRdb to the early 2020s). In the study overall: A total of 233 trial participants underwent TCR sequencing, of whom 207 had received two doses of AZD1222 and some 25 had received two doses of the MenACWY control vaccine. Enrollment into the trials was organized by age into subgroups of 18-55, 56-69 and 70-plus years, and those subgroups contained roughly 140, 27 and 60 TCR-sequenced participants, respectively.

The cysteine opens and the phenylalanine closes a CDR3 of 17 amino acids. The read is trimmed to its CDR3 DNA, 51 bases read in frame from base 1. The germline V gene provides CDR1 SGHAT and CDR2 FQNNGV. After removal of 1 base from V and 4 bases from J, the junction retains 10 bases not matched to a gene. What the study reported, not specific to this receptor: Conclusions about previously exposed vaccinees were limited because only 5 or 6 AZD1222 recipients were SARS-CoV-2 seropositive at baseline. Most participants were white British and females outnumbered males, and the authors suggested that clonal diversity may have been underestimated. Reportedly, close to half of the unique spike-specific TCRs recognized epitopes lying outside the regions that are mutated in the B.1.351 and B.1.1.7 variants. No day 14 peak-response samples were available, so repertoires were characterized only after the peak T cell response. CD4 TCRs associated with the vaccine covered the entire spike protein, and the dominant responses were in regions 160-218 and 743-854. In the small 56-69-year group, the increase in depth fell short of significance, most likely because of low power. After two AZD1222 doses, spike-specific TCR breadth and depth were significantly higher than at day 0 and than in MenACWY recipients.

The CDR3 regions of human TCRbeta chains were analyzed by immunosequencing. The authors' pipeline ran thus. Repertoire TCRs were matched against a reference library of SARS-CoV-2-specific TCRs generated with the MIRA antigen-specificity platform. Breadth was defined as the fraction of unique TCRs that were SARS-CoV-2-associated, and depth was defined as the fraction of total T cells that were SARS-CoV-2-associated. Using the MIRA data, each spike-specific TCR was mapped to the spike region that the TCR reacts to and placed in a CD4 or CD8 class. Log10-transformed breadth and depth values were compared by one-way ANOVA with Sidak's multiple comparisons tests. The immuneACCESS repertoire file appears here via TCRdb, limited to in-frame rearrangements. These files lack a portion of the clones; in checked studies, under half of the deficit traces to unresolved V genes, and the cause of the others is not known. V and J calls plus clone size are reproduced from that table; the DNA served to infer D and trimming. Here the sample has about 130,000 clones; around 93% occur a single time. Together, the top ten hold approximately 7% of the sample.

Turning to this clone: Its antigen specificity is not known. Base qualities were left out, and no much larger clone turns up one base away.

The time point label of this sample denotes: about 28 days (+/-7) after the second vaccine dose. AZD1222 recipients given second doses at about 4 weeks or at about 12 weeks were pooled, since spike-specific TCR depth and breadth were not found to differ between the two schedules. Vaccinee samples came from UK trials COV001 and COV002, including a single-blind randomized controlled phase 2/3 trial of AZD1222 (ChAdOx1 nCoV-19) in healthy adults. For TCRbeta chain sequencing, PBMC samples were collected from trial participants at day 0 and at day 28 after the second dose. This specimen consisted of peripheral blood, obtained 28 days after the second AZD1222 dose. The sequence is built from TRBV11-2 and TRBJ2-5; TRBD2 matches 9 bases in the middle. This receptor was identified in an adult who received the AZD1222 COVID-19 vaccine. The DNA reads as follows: TGTGCCAGCAGCTTAGGTAGCGGGGGTCACCGAGGAGAGACCCAGTACTTC. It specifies CASSLGSGGHRGETQYF.